The 20 T cell receptor beta chains below all came from one sample that was sequenced in a study of cytomegalovirus exposure and HLA in healthy donors. Both 60 Vbeta primers and 13 Jbeta primers went into the PCR. The data were produced by immunoSEQ multiplex PCR, yet TCRdb's version contains in-frame clones alone and is incomplete. The sample has 120,000 or so clones; 75% are singletons. The sample was PBMCs. The source is a woman aged 50 to 60 in good health and CMV-seronegative.

The CDR3 region is CASSPTGASSYEQYF. Written as DNA, the CDR3 is TGTGCCAGCAGCCCGACAGGGGCGAGCTCCTACGAGCAGTACTTC. The genes are TRBV7-8 and TRBJ2-7; 8 bases align to TRBD1. The CDR3 consists of 15 residues. Germline V lookup: CDR1 SGHVS, CDR2 FQNEAQ. Trimming at V came to 5 bases and at J to 0 bases, leaving 6 bases not matched to a gene.

DNA of the CDR3: TGTGCCAGCAGTTGGCACAACACAGATACGCAGTATTTT. It translates to CASSWHNTDTQYF. The J gene is TRBJ2-3, the V gene TRBV27, with D unclear. The CDR3 covers 13 residues. Germline CDR1 and CDR2: MNHEY and SMNVEV (reference sequence). V lost 4 bases to trimming and J lost 2 bases, with 7 bases between them.

This clone has a single count. The chain links TRBV5-4 to TRBJ1-6, with D maybe TRBD1 (5 bases). The V gene's germline CDR1 is SGHNT and CDR2 YYREEE (reference sequence). The CDR3 has 16 residues. Trimming took off 0 bases at V and 8 bases at J, with 15 bases between the two ends. CDR3 loop: CASSLAGRVGDSPLHF. Written as DNA, the CDR3 is TGTGCCAGCAGCTTGGCGGGCAGGGTAGGAGATTCACCCCTCCACTTT.

The rearrangement joins TRBV29-1 to TRBJ2-1; D not certain. Germline CDR1 is SQVTM and CDR2 is ANQGSEA. The V and J ends lost 0 bases and 9 bases respectively, with 6 bases between them. The CDR3 is 11 amino acids. This CDR3 is CSVEESTEQFF. Written as DNA, the CDR3 is TGCAGCGTTGAAGAAAGCACTGAGCAGTTCTTC.

The chain combines TRBV27 with TRBJ2-2; the match to TRBD1 covers 7 bases. Germline V gene lookup returns CDR1 MNHEY and CDR2 SMNVEV (reference sequence). The CDR3 runs to 13 residues. J was trimmed by 6 bases and V by 7 bases; bases with no gene match: 5. CDR3 in amino acids: CASTPGGPGELFF. CDR3 DNA sequence: TGTGCCAGCACTCCAGGGGGTCCCGGGGAGCTGTTTTTT.

This chain joins TRBV28 and TRBJ1-5, with TRBD1 matching over 7 bases. Germline assignment: CDR1 MDHEN and CDR2 SYDVKM. CDR3 length: 14 amino acids. With V trimmed by 8 bases and J by 2 bases, 6 bases remained unmatched. As DNA, the CDR3 is TGTGCCAGCCGCCACAGGGGAGGCAATCAGCCCCAGCATTTT. This gives the protein CASRHRGGNQPQHF.

The chain employs TRBV10-3 and TRBJ2-1; TRBD1 might be the D (5 bases). V shed 10 bases and J shed 7 bases, with 17 bases lying between them. Germline values: CDR1 ENHRY, CDR2 SYGVKD. The CDR3 spans 13 residues. CDR3 sequence: CATWSQGVNEQFF. For the CDR3, the DNA is TGTGCCACCTGGTCGCAGGGTGTTAATGAGCAGTTCTTC.

V and J are TRBV4-1 and TRBJ2-7; 10 bases line up with TRBD1. The CDR3 extends over 15 amino acids. The J segment lost 6 bases and the V segment lost 2 bases, leaving 7 bases of the junction unmatched. The germline gives CDR1 MGHRA, CDR2 YSYEKL. The CDR3 region is CASSQSGGQGGEQYF. CDR3 bases: TGCGCCAGCAGCCAAAGCGGCGGACAGGGGGGCGAGCAGTACTTC.

This rearrangement joins TRBV28 to TRBJ2-3; 8 nucleotides match TRBD1. The germline CDR1 and CDR2 sequences are MDHEN and SYDVKM. The V segment lost 5 bases and the J segment 4 bases; nucleotides outside the gene matches: 5. The CDR3 has 14 amino acids. The CDR3: CASSTGQGPDTQYF. The CDR3 bases are TGTGCCAGCAGTACAGGACAGGGCCCAGATACGCAGTATTTT.

The rearrangement joins TRBV15 to TRBJ1-1; weak D call: TRBD1 (6 bases). This CDR3 region has 17 residues. V lost 1 base, J lost 0 bases, and 15 bases lay in between. CDR1 and CDR2 (germline): LNHNV, YYDKDF (reference sequence). The CDR3 spells CATSRGGRGPLNTEAFF. CDR3 nucleotides: TGTGCCACCAGCAGAGGGGGCAGGGGCCCTTTGAACACTGAAGCTTTCTTT.

The rearrangement uses TRBV5-1 and TRBJ2-1, with TRBD2 identical over 12 bases. The germline V gene encodes CDR1 SGHRS and CDR2 YFSETQ. The CDR3 contains 15 residues. Germline trimming cut 5 bases from V and 6 bases from J; bases unmatched to any gene: 6. This CDR3 is CASRTGLAGLNEQFF. CDR3 sequence (DNA): TGCGCCAGCAGAACGGGACTAGCGGGCCTCAATGAGCAGTTCTTC. Full variable domain (missing parts from reference TRBV5-1 and TRBJ2-1): KAGVTQTPRYLIKTRGQQVTLSCSPISGHRSVSWYQQTPGQGLQFLFEYFSETQRNKGNFPGRFSGRQFSNSRSEMNVSTLELGDSALYLCASRTGLAGLNEQFFGPGTRLTVL.

This clone was seen a single time. The genes are TRBV6-1 and TRBJ2-5; possibly TRBD1 for D (6 bases). CDR1 is MNHNS and CDR2 is SASEGT in the germline V gene. CDR3 length: 13 residues. The V end was cut by 6 bases, the J end by 2 bases, with 10 bases between. CDR3 sequence reads: CASSGQIQETQYF. DNA for the CDR3: TGTGCCAGCAGCGGACAGATTCAAGAGACCCAGTACTTC.

J is TRBJ2-1 and V is TRBV6-1; 15 positions match TRBD2. The CDR3 totals 19 residues. Germline V gives CDR1 MNHNS, CDR2 SASEGT. J gave up 8 bases and V 4 bases, and 15 bases lay outside the gene matches. The CDR3 sequence: CASSVLERTSGRAGDEQFF. The DNA of the CDR3 is TGTGCCAGCAGTGTCTTGGAAAGGACTAGCGGGAGGGCCGGGGATGAGCAGTTCTTC.

The rearrangement joins TRBV28 to TRBJ2-1, with 9 bases aligning to TRBD2. The J segment lost 1 base and the V segment lost 3 bases, leaving 16 bases of the junction unmatched. This CDR3 spans 20 amino acids. Per the germline V gene, CDR1 is MDHEN and CDR2 is SYDVKM. CDR3 in DNA: TGTGCCAGCAGTTTCGGCCGTAGGCTAGCGGGGACAGAATCCTACAATGAGCAGTTCTTC. Its translation is CASSFGRRLAGTESYNEQFF.

The chain employs TRBV7-2 and TRBJ2-5; 7 bases fit TRBD1. After removal of 5 bases from V and 2 bases from J, the junction contained 5 bases not matched to a gene. Germline CDR1 reads SGHTA; CDR2 reads FQGNSA. The CDR3 sequence is 14 residues long. The CDR3 bases are TGTGCCAGCAGCCCGCAGACAGGGCAAGAGACCCAGTACTTC. Protein sequence: CASSPQTGQETQYF.

The count of this clone is one. The chain joins TRBV5-6 to TRBJ2-7; 11 positions agree with TRBD1. Germline CDR1 reads SGHDT; CDR2 reads YYEEEE. The ends lost 2 bases at V and 2 bases at J; junction bases unmatched: 6. The CDR3 is made up of 16 amino acids. DNA of the CDR3: TGTGCCAGCAGCTTTTTCCGGGACAGGGGGACCTACGAGCAGTACTTC. This sequence encodes CASSFFRDRGTYEQYF.

The V and J genes are TRBV7-2 and TRBJ2-4, with 12 positions matching TRBD1. Germline CDR1 is SGHTA and CDR2 is FQGNSA. The CDR3 totals 15 residues. With 5 bases clipped from V and 5 bases from J, the junction kept 4 bases outside the gene matches. This chain's CDR3 is CASSGDRGLQNIQYF. DNA for the CDR3: TGTGCCAGCAGCGGGGACAGGGGGCTACAAAACATTCAGTACTTC.

V gene TRBV10-3 combines with J gene TRBJ2-7; TRBD2 is a possible D gene (6 bases). V was clipped by 10 bases and J by 3 bases, with 22 bases between them. CDR3 length: 15 amino acids. Germline CDR1 ENHRY, CDR2 SYGVKD. CDR3 residues: CATGTGTQNSYEQYF. CDR3 in DNA: TGTGCCACAGGGACCGGGACTCAGAATAGCTACGAGCAGTACTTC.

This clone was recorded only once. V is TRBV4-1 and J is TRBJ1-5, with 9 positions matching TRBD1. Germline V gene sequence: CDR1 MGHRA, CDR2 YSYEKL. The CDR3 totals 19 residues. V lost 0 bases to trimming and J lost 5 bases; unmatched junction nucleotides: 14. CDR3 bases: TGCGCCAGCAGCCAAGATCTAGTTTTGGGGACAGGGTGTTATCAGCCCCAGCATTTT. The encoded protein is CASSQDLVLGTGCYQPQHF.

This clone came up a few times. The V call is TRBV28, the J call TRBJ2-7, with 8 bases that match TRBD1. Per germline, CDR1 MDHEN and CDR2 SYDVKM. CDR3 length equals 13 residues. V shed 6 bases and J 1 base; nucleotides not matched to a gene: 2. The CDR3 DNA reads TGTGCCAGCAGCAGGACAGGGTCCTACGAGCAGTACTTC. Its translation is CASSRTGSYEQYF.